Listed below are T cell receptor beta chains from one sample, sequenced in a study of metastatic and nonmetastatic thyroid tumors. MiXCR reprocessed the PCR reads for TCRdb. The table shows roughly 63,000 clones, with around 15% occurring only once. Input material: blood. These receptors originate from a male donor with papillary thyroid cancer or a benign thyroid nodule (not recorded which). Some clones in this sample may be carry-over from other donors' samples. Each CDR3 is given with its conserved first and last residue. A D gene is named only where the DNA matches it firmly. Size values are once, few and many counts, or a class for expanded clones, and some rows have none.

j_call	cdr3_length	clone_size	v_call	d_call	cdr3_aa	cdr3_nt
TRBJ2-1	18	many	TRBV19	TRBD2	CASIGSGGSGRARDEQFF	TGTGCCAGTATAGGGTCTGGAGGTAGCGGGAGGGCCCGGGATGAGCAGTTCTTC
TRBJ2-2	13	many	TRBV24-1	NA	CATSAPYTGELFF	TGTGCCACCAGTGCCCCCTACACCGGGGAGCTGTTTTTT
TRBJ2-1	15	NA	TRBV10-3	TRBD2	CAIIDSERGGNEQFF	TGTGCCATCATTGATTCCGAGCGGGGGGGAAATGAGCAGTTCTTC
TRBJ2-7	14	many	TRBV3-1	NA	CASSLQSVTYEQYF	TGTGCCAGCAGCTTGCAATCCGTAACCTACGAGCAGTACTTC
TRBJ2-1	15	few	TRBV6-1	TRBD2	CASSQVAGGRGEQFF	TGTGCCAGCAGCCAGGTCGCGGGAGGCAGGGGTGAGCAGTTCTTC
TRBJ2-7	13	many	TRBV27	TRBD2	CASSWRGTYEQYF	TGTGCCAGCAGTTGGCGGGGGACCTACGAGCAGTACTTC
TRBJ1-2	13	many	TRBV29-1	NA	CSVGGRGSYGYTF	TGCAGCGTTGGAGGCAGAGGATCCTATGGCTACACCTTC
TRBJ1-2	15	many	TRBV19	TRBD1	CASSQPGQTIYGYTF	TGTGCCAGTAGTCAGCCGGGACAGACCATTTATGGCTACACCTTC
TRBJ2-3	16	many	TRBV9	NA	CASSVSGDRSTDTQYF	TGTGCCAGCAGCGTGTCCGGAGATAGGAGCACAGATACGCAGTATTTT
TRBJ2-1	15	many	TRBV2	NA	CASSHGGAWGNEQFF	TGTGCCAGCAGTCATGGGGGGGCCTGGGGGAATGAGCAGTTCTTC
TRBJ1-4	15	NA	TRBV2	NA	CASSIQDTGDEKLFF	TGTGCCAGCAGTATCCAGGACACGGGCGATGAAAAACTTTTTTTT
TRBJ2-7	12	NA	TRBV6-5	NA	CASSYSDGRQYF	TGTGCCAGCAGTTACTCGGACGGGAGGCAGTACTTC
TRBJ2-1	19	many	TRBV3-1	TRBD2	CASSRKGTTGGPIGNEQFF	TGTGCCAGCAGCCGCAAAGGGACTACGGGAGGGCCGATAGGCAATGAGCAGTTCTTC
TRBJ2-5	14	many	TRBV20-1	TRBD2	CSAIWRERGETQYF	TGCAGTGCCATCTGGCGGGAGAGAGGGGAGACCCAGTACTTC
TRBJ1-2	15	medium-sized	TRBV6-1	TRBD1	CASSPKGDRVYGYTF	TGTGCCAGCAGTCCTAAAGGGGACAGGGTATATGGCTACACCTTC
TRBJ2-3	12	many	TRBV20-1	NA	CSARLGPDTQYF	TGCAGTGCTAGACTTGGTCCAGATACGCAGTATTTT
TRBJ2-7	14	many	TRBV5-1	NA	CASSLAIGRYEQYF	TGCGCCAGCAGCTTGGCCATCGGGCGCTACGAGCAGTACTTC
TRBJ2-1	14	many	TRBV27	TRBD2	CASSSSSGPDEQFF	TGTGCCAGCAGTTCCTCTAGCGGTCCGGACGAGCAGTTCTTC
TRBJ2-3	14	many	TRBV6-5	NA	CASSYRGSTDTQYF	TGTGCCAGCAGTTACCGGGGCTCTACAGATACGCAGTATTTT
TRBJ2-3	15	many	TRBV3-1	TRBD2	CASSQTGGPTDTQYF	TGTGCCAGCAGCCAAACGGGGGGTCCCACAGATACGCAGTATTTT
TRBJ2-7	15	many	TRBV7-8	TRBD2	CASSPQRGTGYEQYF	TGTGCCAGCAGCCCCCAGCGGGGGACGGGCTACGAGCAGTACTTC
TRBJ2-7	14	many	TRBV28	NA	CASSLKGYSYEQYF	TGTGCCAGCAGTTTAAAGGGATACTCCTACGAGCAGTACTTC
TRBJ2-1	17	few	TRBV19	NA	CASSPGDLGTLYNEQFF	TGTGCCAGTAGTCCTGGCGATTTGGGGACCCTATACAATGAGCAGTTCTTC
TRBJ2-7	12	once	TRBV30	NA	CAWSGDIYEQYF	TGTGCCTGGAGTGGAGACATTTACGAGCAGTACTTC
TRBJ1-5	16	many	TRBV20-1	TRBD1	CSADIQGPLSNQPQHF	TGCAGTGCTGACATACAGGGGCCCCTAAGCAATCAGCCCCAGCATTTT
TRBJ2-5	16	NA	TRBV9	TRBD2	CASSQSGGPPEETQYF	TGTGCCAGCAGCCAAAGCGGGGGCCCTCCTGAAGAGACCCAGTACTTC
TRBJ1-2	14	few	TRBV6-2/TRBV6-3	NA	CASSYSSTTYGYTF	TGTGCCAGCAGTTACTCGTCAACTACCTATGGCTACACCTTC
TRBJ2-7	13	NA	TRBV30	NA	CAWSRQRYYEQYF	TGTGCCTGGAGTAGACAGAGATACTACGAGCAGTACTTC
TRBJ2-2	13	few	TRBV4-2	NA	CASSPTLSGELFF	TGTGCCAGCAGCCCAACCTTGTCCGGGGAGCTGTTTTTT
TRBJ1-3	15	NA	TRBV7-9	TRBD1	CASHVGTGVGNTIYF	TGTGCCAGCCACGTAGGGACAGGGGTTGGAAACACCATATATTTT
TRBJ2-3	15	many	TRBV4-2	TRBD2	CASSQAGGEADTQYF	TGTGCCAGCAGCCAAGCGGGAGGGGAGGCAGATACGCAGTATTTT
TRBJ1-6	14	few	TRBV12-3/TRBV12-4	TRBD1	CASTTGVPGSPLHF	TGTGCCAGCACCACAGGGGTACCTGGATCACCCCTCCACTTT
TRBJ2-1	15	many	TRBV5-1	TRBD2	CASSFSSGGGNEQFF	TGCGCCAGCAGCTTTTCTAGCGGGGGAGGGAATGAGCAGTTCTTC
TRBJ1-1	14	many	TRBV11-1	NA	CASSQGQSITEAFF	TGTGCCAGCAGCCAAGGACAGTCAATTACTGAAGCTTTCTTT
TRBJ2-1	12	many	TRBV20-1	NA	CSAIIGPDEQFF	TGCAGTGCTATCATAGGGCCAGATGAGCAGTTCTTC